The rows below give T cell receptor beta chains drawn from one sample of a study of technical replicates of blood from several donors. TCRdb keeps only in-frame clones here, not all; method: immunoSEQ multiplex PCR. The sample holds tens of thousands of clones, 85% to 95% seen once. Sequenced: T cells isolated from PBMCs. The source of these receptors is a human donor in good health. Each CDR3 is given with its conserved first and last residue. Each record gives: J gene, V gene, CDR3 protein.

>TRBJ2-7|TRBV7-9
CASNGDGTGSYEQYF
>TRBJ2-2|TRBV27
CASSSHRASGATGELFF
>TRBJ1-1|TRBV6-6
CASSSGGTTEAFF
>TRBJ2-3|TRBV5-1
CASSLTGSTDTQYF
>TRBJ2-3|TRBV10-2
CASRESLDWTGTSTDTQYF
>TRBJ1-1|TRBV27
CASSQGWGTEAFF
>TRBJ2-3|TRBV10-3
CAIKGLAGGGSTDTQYF
>TRBJ1-1|TRBV5-1
CASSLEGPRDTEAFF
>TRBJ1-2|TRBV6-5
CASTAGQGYGYTF
>TRBJ1-4|TRBV15
CATSTRTGRIEKLFF
>TRBJ2-7|TRBV5-4
CASSRKLAGPNYEQYF
>TRBJ2-5|TRBV30
CAWSSGAQETQYF
>TRBJ1-6|TRBV15
CATSRATIGTAPHF
>TRBJ2-1|TRBV7-2
CASSLYLGNNEQFF
>TRBJ2-1|TRBV7-3
CASSLLGQGFNEQFF
>TRBJ1-2|TRBV5-1
CASTTGFLPGYGYTF
>TRBJ1-3|TRBV9
CASSASHRAKDGNTIYF
>TRBJ2-5|TRBV7-2
CASSPSPWDSQETQYF
>TRBJ2-1|TRBV27
CASRTTTGLGEQFF
>TRBJ2-2|TRBV11-2
CASSLSGSSSGELFF
>TRBJ2-2|TRBV19
CASDRDSAGELFF
>TRBJ2-3|TRBV9
CASSVGGSDTQYF